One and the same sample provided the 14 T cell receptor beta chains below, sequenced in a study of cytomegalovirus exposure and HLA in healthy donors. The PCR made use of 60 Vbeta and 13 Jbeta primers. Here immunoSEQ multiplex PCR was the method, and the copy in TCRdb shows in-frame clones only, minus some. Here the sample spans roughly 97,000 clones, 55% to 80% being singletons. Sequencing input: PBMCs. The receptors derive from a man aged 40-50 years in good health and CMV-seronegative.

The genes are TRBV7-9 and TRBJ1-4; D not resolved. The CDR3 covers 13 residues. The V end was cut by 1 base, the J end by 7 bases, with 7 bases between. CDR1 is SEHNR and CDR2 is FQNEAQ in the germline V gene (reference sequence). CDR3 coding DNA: TGTGCCAGCAGCTTAGGAACGGTTGAAAAACTGTTTTTT. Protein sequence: CASSLGTVEKLFF.

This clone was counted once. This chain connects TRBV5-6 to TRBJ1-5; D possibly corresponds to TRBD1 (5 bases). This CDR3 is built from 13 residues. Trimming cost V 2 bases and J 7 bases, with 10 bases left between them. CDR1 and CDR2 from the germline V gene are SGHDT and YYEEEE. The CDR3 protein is CASSFSRGQPQHF. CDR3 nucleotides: TGTGCCAGCAGCTTCTCTAGGGGCCAGCCCCAGCATTTT.

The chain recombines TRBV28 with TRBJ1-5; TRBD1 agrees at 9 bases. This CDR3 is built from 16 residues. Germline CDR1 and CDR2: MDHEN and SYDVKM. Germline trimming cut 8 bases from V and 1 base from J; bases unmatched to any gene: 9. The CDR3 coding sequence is TGTGCCAGCGAACAGGGGGCTTCTATGAGCAATCAGCCCCAGCATTTT. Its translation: CASEQGASMSNQPQHF.

The CDR3, as DNA: TGTGCCATCAGTAGGGGACAGGGAGAGGCTGAAGCTTTCTTT. Translated: CAISRGQGEAEAFF. The chain carries TRBV10-3 and TRBJ1-1; 9 bases are shared with TRBD1. This CDR3 region has 14 residues. The V gene's germline CDR1 is ENHRY and CDR2 SYGVKD. J gave up 6 bases and V 5 bases, and 7 bases lay outside the gene matches.

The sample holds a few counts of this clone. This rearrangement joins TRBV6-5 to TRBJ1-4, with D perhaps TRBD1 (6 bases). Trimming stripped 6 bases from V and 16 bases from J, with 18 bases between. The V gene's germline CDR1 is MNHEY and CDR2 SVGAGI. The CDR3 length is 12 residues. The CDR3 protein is CASSPDRNRWFF. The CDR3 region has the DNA TGTGCCAGCAGCCCCGACAGGAACCGCTGGTTTTTT.

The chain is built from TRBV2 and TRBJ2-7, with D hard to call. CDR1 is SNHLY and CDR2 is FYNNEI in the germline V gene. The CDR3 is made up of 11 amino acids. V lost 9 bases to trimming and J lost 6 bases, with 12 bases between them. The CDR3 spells CARRISGEQYF. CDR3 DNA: TGTGCCAGGCGTATCTCGGGCGAGCAGTACTTC.

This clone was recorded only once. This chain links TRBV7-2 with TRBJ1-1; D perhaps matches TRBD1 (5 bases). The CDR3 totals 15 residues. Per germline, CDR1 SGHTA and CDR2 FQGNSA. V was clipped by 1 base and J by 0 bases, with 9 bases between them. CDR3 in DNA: TGTGCCAGCAGCTTAGTTGCAGGGTTGAACACTGAAGCTTTCTTT. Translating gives CASSLVAGLNTEAFF. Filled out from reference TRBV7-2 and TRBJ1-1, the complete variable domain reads GAGVSQSPSNKVTEKGKDVELRCDPISGHTALYWYRQSLGQGLEFLIYFQGNSAPDKSGLPSDRFSAERTGGSVSTLTIQRTQQEDSAVYLCASSLVAGLNTEAFFGQGTRLTVV.

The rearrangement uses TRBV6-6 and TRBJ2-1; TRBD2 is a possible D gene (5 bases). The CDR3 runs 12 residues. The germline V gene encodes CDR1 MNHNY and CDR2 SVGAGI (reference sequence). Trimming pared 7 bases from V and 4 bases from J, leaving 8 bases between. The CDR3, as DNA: TGTGCCAGCATCGGGGTATACAATGAGCAGTTCTTC. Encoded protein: CASIGVYNEQFF.

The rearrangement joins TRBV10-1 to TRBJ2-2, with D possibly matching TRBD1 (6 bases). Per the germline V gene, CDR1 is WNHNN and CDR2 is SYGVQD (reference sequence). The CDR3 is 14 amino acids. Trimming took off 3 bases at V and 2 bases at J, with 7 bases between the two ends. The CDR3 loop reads CASSEQGNTGELFF. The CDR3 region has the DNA TGCGCCAGCAGTGAACAGGGTAACACCGGGGAGCTGTTTTTT.

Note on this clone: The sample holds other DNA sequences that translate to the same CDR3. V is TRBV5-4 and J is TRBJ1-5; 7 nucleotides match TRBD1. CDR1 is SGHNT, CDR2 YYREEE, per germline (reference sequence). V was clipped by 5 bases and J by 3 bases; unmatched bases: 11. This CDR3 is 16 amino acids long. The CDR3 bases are TGTGCCAGCAGTTTCGGCGGAGGGGGCCCCAATCAGCCCCAGCATTTT. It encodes CASSFGGGGPNQPQHF.

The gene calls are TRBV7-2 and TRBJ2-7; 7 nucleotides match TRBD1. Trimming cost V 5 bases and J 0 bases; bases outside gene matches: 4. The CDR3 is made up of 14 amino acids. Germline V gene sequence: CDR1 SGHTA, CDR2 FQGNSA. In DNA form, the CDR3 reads TGTGCCAGCAGCCGAGGGACAGTCTCCTACGAGCAGTACTTC. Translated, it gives CASSRGTVSYEQYF.

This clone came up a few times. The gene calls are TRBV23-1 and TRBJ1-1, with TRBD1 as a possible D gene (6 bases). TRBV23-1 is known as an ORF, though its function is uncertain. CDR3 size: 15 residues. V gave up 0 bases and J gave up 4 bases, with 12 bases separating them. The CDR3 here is CASSQSVGQSTEAFF. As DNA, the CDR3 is TGCGCCAGCAGTCAATCAGTAGGACAGTCCACTGAAGCTTTCTTT.

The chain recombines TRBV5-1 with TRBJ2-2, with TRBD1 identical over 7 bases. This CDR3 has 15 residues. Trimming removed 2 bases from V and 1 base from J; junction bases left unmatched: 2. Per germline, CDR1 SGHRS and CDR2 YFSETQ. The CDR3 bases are TGCGCCAGCAGCTTCAGACAGGGGAACACCGGGGAGCTGTTTTTT. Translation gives CASSFRQGNTGELFF. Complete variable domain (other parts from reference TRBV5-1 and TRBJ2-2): KAGVTQTPRYLIKTRGQQVTLSCSPISGHRSVSWYQQTPGQGLQFLFEYFSETQRNKGNFPGRFSGRQFSNSRSEMNVSTLELGDSALYLCASSFRQGNTGELFFGEGSRLTVL.

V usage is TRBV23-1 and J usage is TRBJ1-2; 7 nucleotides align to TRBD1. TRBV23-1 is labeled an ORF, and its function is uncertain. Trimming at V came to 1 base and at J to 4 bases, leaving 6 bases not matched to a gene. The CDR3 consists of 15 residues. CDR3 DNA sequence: TGCGCCAGCAGTCAATTTAAGGGGGCGGTCTATGGCTACACCTTC. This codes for CASSQFKGAVYGYTF.